Below, 29 T cell receptor beta chains from the same sample are listed, as sequenced in a study of shared clonotypes between healthy human individuals. CD45RO negativity and positive selection for CCR7 defined naive CD8 cells, a population that excluded terminally differentiated effector memory CD45RA+ cells. Using immunoSEQ multiplex PCR, the repertoire was profiled, and TCRdb retains in-frame clones only, with some absent. In the table there are roughly 770,000 clones, about 96% of which are singletons. The specimen was naive CD8+ T cells sorted from blood. These receptors all stem from a young man in good health.

In the case of this clone: Within the sample, other DNA sequences also encode this same CDR3. The rearrangement links TRBV27 to TRBJ2-7; tentative D call: TRBD2 (6 bases). The V gene's germline CDR1 is MNHEY and CDR2 SMNVEV (reference sequence). The CDR3 loop spans 13 amino acids. V was pared by 3 bases and J by 4 bases, with 10 bases between. The DNA of the CDR3 is TGTGCCAGCAGTTTGGGAGGACTTTACGAGCAGTACTTC. Amino acid sequence: CASSLGGLYEQYF.

J is TRBJ2-7 and V is TRBV30; D gene ambiguous. Per germline, CDR1 GTSNPN and CDR2 SVGIG (reference sequence). This CDR3 has 14 residues. The V end lost 2 bases, the J end lost 1 base, and 12 bases lay between the germline ends. The CDR3 reads CAWSPRMGSYEQYF. Written as DNA, the CDR3 is TGTGCCTGGAGTCCACGGATGGGGTCCTACGAGCAGTACTTC.

V gene TRBV11-2 combines with J gene TRBJ2-5; 16 positions match TRBD2. CDR3 length: 19 residues. Germline V gene lookup returns CDR1 SGHAT and CDR2 FQNNGV. The trim removed 1 base at V and 2 bases at J, leaving 7 bases unmatched. The CDR3 reads CASSLGGTSGRALQETQYF. CDR3 nucleotides: TGTGCCAGCAGCTTAGGAGGGACTAGCGGGAGGGCCTTACAAGAGACCCAGTACTTC.

V and J are TRBV6-5 and TRBJ2-5, with 7 bases fitting TRBD2. CDR3 size: 15 residues. V shed 6 bases and J 2 bases; nucleotides not matched to a gene: 9. Germline V gene sequence: CDR1 MNHEY, CDR2 SVGAGI. The CDR3 is CASSPSSGVQETQYF. Here the CDR3 DNA reads TGTGCCAGCAGCCCCTCTAGCGGAGTACAAGAGACCCAGTACTTC.

The chain joins TRBV6-4 to TRBJ2-1; no reliable D call. V lost 3 bases and J 2 bases, leaving 14 bases between the germline ends. This CDR3 contains 16 residues. Germline values: CDR1 MRHNA, CDR2 SNTAGT. For the CDR3, the DNA is TGTGCCAGCAGTGATTCCGTCGGATACACCTACAATGAGCAGTTCTTC. Translation: CASSDSVGYTYNEQFF.

Only one count was recorded for this clone. The chain is built from TRBV5-6 and TRBJ1-5; perhaps TRBD1 as D (5 bases). V was shortened by 4 bases and J by 0 bases, with 11 bases between the two germline ends. The CDR3 is 15 amino acids. The germline V gene encodes CDR1 SGHDT and CDR2 YYEEEE. DNA of the CDR3: TGTGCCAGCAGCACCGGTGGGGGTAGCAATCAGCCCCAGCATTTT. It translates to CASSTGGGSNQPQHF.

J is TRBJ2-1 and V is TRBV7-9; D is unresolved. Trimming took 5 bases from V and 0 from J, leaving 11 bases between them. The CDR3 runs to 15 residues. The V gene's germline CDR1 is SEHNR and CDR2 FQNEAQ (reference sequence). The CDR3, as DNA: TGTGCCAGCAGCGCCACCCTGAGCTCCTACAATGAGCAGTTCTTC. It encodes CASSATLSSYNEQFF.

About this clone itself: Within the sample, other DNA sequences also encode this same CDR3. The J gene is TRBJ2-7, the V gene TRBV27; 10 positions agree with TRBD2. CDR3 length: 13 amino acids. The V gene end was trimmed by 6 bases and the J gene end by 3 bases; junction bases not matched to a gene: 2. Per the germline V gene, CDR1 is MNHEY and CDR2 is SMNVEV (reference sequence). CDR3 sequence: CASSLAGDYEQYF. The CDR3 nucleotides read TGTGCCAGCAGCCTAGCGGGAGACTACGAGCAGTACTTC.

This rearrangement joins TRBV5-5 to TRBJ2-1; 11 nucleotides align to TRBD2. V gave up 4 bases and J gave up 6 bases; unmatched junction bases: 6. CDR3 length: 15 amino acids. The germline gives CDR1 SGHKS, CDR2 YYEKEE (reference sequence). CDR3 region: CASSPDSGRANEQFF. CDR3 sequence (DNA): TGTGCCAGCAGCCCGGATAGCGGGAGGGCCAATGAGCAGTTCTTC.

Note on this clone: The identical CDR3 is also encoded by other nucleotide sequences in the sample. The V gene is TRBV2, the J gene TRBJ2-5; 10 nucleotides match TRBD1. The V and J ends lost 4 bases and 0 bases, in that order; junction bases with no gene match: 2. Per the germline V gene, CDR1 is SNHLY and CDR2 is FYNNEI. The CDR3 sequence is 15 residues long. The CDR3 protein is CASSVDRGYQETQYF. The CDR3 DNA sequence: TGTGCCAGCAGTGTGGACAGGGGGTACCAAGAGACCCAGTACTTC.

This clone came up once. The chain recombines TRBV28 with TRBJ2-3; D is unclear. Trimming cost V 5 bases and J 0 bases, with 9 bases left between them. The CDR3 contains 14 residues. Germline assignment: CDR1 MDHEN and CDR2 SYDVKM. CDR3 loop: CASSRFSSTDTQYF. DNA for the CDR3: TGTGCCAGCAGTCGCTTCTCTAGCACAGATACGCAGTATTTT.

The chain carries TRBV9 and TRBJ1-1; TRBD1 matches 7 bases. The V gene's germline CDR1 is SGDLS and CDR2 YYNGEE. V trimming: 4 bases; J trimming: 4 bases; junction bases outside the gene matches: 7. CDR3 length: 14 amino acids. CDR3 sequence: CASSIDRVGTEAFF. CDR3 nucleotides: TGTGCCAGCAGCATCGACAGGGTCGGCACTGAAGCTTTCTTT.

The chain couples TRBV30 to TRBJ1-2; D unresolved. Germline assignment: CDR1 GTSNPN and CDR2 SVGIG (reference sequence). The CDR3 is made up of 8 amino acids. CDR3 region: CAIYGYTF. The CDR3 DNA reads TGTGCAATCTATGGCTACACCTTC.

This CDR3 reads CASRIVSGEGRDEQYF. The CDR3 DNA reads as TGCGCCAGCAGAATAGTTTCGGGGGAGGGCAGGGACGAGCAGTACTTC. The genes are TRBV23-1 and TRBJ2-7; 7 bases line up with TRBD2. Being an ORF, TRBV23-1 has a function that is uncertain. This CDR3 is built from 16 residues. Germline trimming cut 6 bases from V and 5 bases from J; bases unmatched to any gene: 16.

CDR3 region: CASRPHPSSYEQYF. CDR3 in DNA: TGTGCCAGCAGGCCACACCCCTCGTCCTACGAGCAGTACTTC. The V and J genes are TRBV11-2 and TRBJ2-7; no reliable D call. There are 14 residues in the CDR3. V lost 6 bases, J lost 1 base, and 13 bases lay in between. The V gene's germline CDR1 is SGHAT and CDR2 FQNNGV.

This clone was observed once. This sequence joins TRBV18 and TRBJ2-7; D is ambiguous. Germline assignment: CDR1 KGHSH and CDR2 LQKENI. This CDR3 is built from 14 residues. The ends were cut back, 6 bases at V and 4 bases at J, with 16 bases in the middle. CDR3 region: CASSRTENVYEQYF. CDR3 DNA: TGTGCCAGCTCGAGGACGGAGAATGTTTACGAGCAGTACTTC. Drawing the rest from reference TRBV18 and TRBJ2-7, the complete variable domain is NAGVMQNPRHLVRRRGQEARLRCSPMKGHSHVYWYRQLPEEGLKFMVYLQKENIIDESGMPKERFSAEFPKEGPSILRIQQVVRGDSAAYFCASSRTENVYEQYFGPGTRLTVT.

The chain carries TRBV7-9 and TRBJ2-4; D is unresolved. Germline V gene data show CDR1 as SEHNR and CDR2 as FQNEAQ (reference sequence). The V and J ends lost 2 bases and 0 bases respectively, with 14 bases between them. This CDR3 is 17 amino acids long. This CDR3 reads CASSLFGPDLAKNIQYF. The DNA for the CDR3 is TGTGCCAGCAGCTTATTCGGGCCCGATTTAGCCAAAAACATTCAGTACTTC.

Worth noting for this clone: This specimen includes other DNA sequences encoding the same CDR3. The chain combines TRBV9 with TRBJ2-7; tentatively, D is TRBD1 or TRBD2 (5 bases each). CDR3 length equals 14 residues. Trimming removed 4 bases at V and 3 bases at J, with 14 bases between. Germline CDR1 and CDR2: SGDLS and YYNGEE. The chain's CDR3 is CASSPRDGNYEQYF. As DNA, the CDR3 is TGTGCCAGCAGCCCCCGGGACGGGAACTACGAGCAGTACTTC.

This clone was detected only once. The J gene is TRBJ2-3, the V gene TRBV14; D gene uncertain. This CDR3 comprises 15 residues. Germline values: CDR1 SGHDN, CDR2 FVKESK. Trimming took 5 bases from V and 0 from J, leaving 12 bases between them. The CDR3 protein is CASSARYTSTDTQYF. The CDR3 DNA reads TGTGCCAGCAGCGCGAGGTACACTAGCACAGATACGCAGTATTTT.

This clone was observed a single time. In nucleotides, the CDR3 is TGCAGCGTCGCGCGGGCGGGGCGTGACACTGAAGCTTTCTTT. This gives the protein CSVARAGRDTEAFF. The chain is built from TRBV29-1 and TRBJ1-1, with D possibly being TRBD1 (5 bases). Germline CDR1 SQVTM, CDR2 ANQGSEA. V lost 6 bases and J lost 3, with 17 bases in between. The CDR3 has 14 residues.

The gene calls are TRBV10-3 and TRBJ2-2, with TRBD1 matching 7 bases. Losses at the gene ends were 5 bases for V and 0 bases for J; bases not matched to a gene: 6. The CDR3 loop spans 16 amino acids. Germline assignment: CDR1 ENHRY and CDR2 SYGVKD. The CDR3 DNA reads as TGTGCCATCAGTCCACAGGGGACCGCGAACACCGGGGAGCTGTTTTTT. Protein: CAISPQGTANTGELFF.

The V call is TRBV7-9, the J call TRBJ2-5, with a possible D match to TRBD2 (5 bases). The CDR3 runs 13 residues. The germline V gene has CDR1 SEHNR and CDR2 FQNEAQ (reference sequence). V lost 1 base to trimming and J lost 2 bases, with 5 bases between them. The CDR3 DNA reads TGTGCCAGCAGCTTAGGAGGGCAAGAGACCCAGTACTTC. Protein product: CASSLGGQETQYF.

The chain is built from TRBV29-1 and TRBJ2-1; TRBD1 might be the D (7 bases). The CDR3 runs 14 residues. Trimming shortened V by 2 bases and J by 4 bases, and 12 bases separated the two germline ends. The germline V gene encodes CDR1 SQVTM and CDR2 ANQGSEA. The CDR3 region is CSVEMRGQYNEQFF. In DNA form, the CDR3 reads TGCAGCGTTGAAATGCGGGGACAGTACAATGAGCAGTTCTTC.

This CDR3 reads CASSPGADTQYF. The CDR3 coding sequence is TGTGCCAGCAGCCCGGGGGCAGATACGCAGTATTTT. The chain recombines TRBV14 with TRBJ2-3; D may be TRBD2 (6 bases). The CDR3 consists of 12 residues. The germline V gene has CDR1 SGHDN and CDR2 FVKESK. Between the trimmed V and J ends, which lost 4 bases and 4 bases, there was a span of 6 bases.

The chain couples TRBV7-9 to TRBJ2-5; D is undetermined. The V and J ends lost 8 bases and 5 bases respectively, with 12 bases between them. Germline lookup yields CDR1 SEHNR and CDR2 FQNEAQ (reference sequence). The CDR3 runs to 12 residues. As DNA, the CDR3 is TGTGCCAGCGCTGAATTTGTGGAGACCCAGTACTTC. Amino acids: CASAEFVETQYF.

This chain uses TRBV11-1 with TRBJ2-3; D is undetermined. This CDR3 comprises 13 residues. V dropped 5 bases and J dropped 0 bases, with 6 bases sitting between them. CDR1 SGHAT and CDR2 FQDESV come from the germline V gene (reference sequence). CDR3 DNA sequence: TGTGCCAGCAGCCCAACTAGCACAGATACGCAGTATTTT. Translating it yields CASSPTSTDTQYF.

The rearrangement joins TRBV28 to TRBJ1-2, with D unclear. V was pared by 3 bases and J by 6 bases, with 11 bases between. CDR1 and CDR2 (germline): MDHEN, SYDVKM. The CDR3 sequence is 13 residues long. The CDR3 loop reads CASSLRLFNGYTF. For the CDR3, the DNA is TGTGCCAGCAGTTTGAGGCTATTCAATGGCTACACCTTC.

This rearrangement joins TRBV5-5 to TRBJ2-1; the match to TRBD1 covers 10 bases. V shed 4 bases, J shed 8 bases, and the junction held 9 bases outside the gene matches. The germline V gene encodes CDR1 SGHKS and CDR2 YYEKEE (reference sequence). The CDR3 runs to 15 residues. CDR3 in amino acids: CASSPGTGVWDEQFF. The CDR3 DNA reads as TGTGCCAGCAGCCCCGGGACAGGGGTTTGGGATGAGCAGTTCTTC. Together with reference TRBV5-5 and TRBJ2-1, the CDR3 gives the full variable domain: DAGVTQSPTHLIKTRGQQVTLRCSPISGHKSVSWYQQVLGQGPQFIFQYYEKEERGRGNFPDRFSARQFPNYSSELNVNALLLGDSALYLCASSPGTGVWDEQFFGPGTRLTVL.

This sequence joins TRBV11-2 and TRBJ1-5; D gene unclear. This CDR3 has 13 residues. V shed 5 bases and J shed 9 bases, with 14 bases lying between them. Germline V gene sequence: CDR1 SGHAT, CDR2 FQNNGV. The CDR3, as DNA: TGTGCCAGCAGCATAGCATCTGGGTGGCCCCAGCATTTT. Residues: CASSIASGWPQHF. The full variable domain, in which reference TRBV11-2 and TRBJ1-5 provide the parts outside the CDR3, is EAGVAQSPRYKIIEKRQSVAFWCNPISGHATLYWYQQILGQGPKLLIQFQNNGVVDDSQLPKDRFSAERLKGVDSTLKIQPAKLEDSAVYLCASSIASGWPQHFGDGTRLSIL.